These T cell receptor beta chains were read from a single sample in a study of blood T cell repertoires in COVID-19. This table comes from immunoSEQ multiplex PCR, and its TCRdb copy is limited to in-frame clones, with some not included. The sample lists tens of thousands of clones; more than 75% were seen once. The specimen sequenced was peripheral blood. The receptors originated from a human donor in a cohort sampled during active COVID-19. Each CDR3 is given with its conserved first and last residue. Fields, in order: J gene, V gene, CDR3 length, D gene, clone size, CDR3 protein, CDR3 DNA. The D gene is left open where the match is weak. Rows give clone size only sometimes, using once, few, many, or a class for an expanded clone.

J: TRBJ2-7; V: TRBV7-6; length: 18; D: NA; size: NA; CDR3: CASSLRFGAPRSSYEQYF; DNA: TGTGCCAGCAGCTTAAGGTTTGGGGCCCCCCGGAGCTCCTACGAGCAGTACTTC
J: TRBJ2-4; V: TRBV7-2; length: 14; D: TRBD2; size: NA; CDR3: CASSLSGSRNIQYF; DNA: TGTGCCAGCAGCTTAAGCGGGAGTCGGAACATTCAGTACTTC
J: TRBJ2-7; V: TRBV10-3; length: 15; D: TRBD1; size: NA; CDR3: CAISPQTGGKNEQYF; DNA: TGTGCCATCAGTCCGCAGACAGGGGGCAAGAACGAGCAGTACTTC
J: TRBJ1-4; V: TRBV5-5; length: 15; D: NA; size: NA; CDR3: CASSLNRDNLEKLFF; DNA: TGTGCCAGCAGCCTCAACCGGGACAACCTTGAAAAACTGTTTTTT
J: TRBJ1-3; V: TRBV6-5; length: 15; D: NA; size: NA; CDR3: CASSYSRTGGNTIYF; DNA: TGTGCCAGCAGTTACTCGAGGACTGGTGGAAACACCATATATTTT
J: TRBJ2-1; V: TRBV7-9; length: 16; D: TRBD2; size: NA; CDR3: CASSLLAGGGYNEQFF; DNA: TGTGCCAGCAGCTTATTAGCGGGAGGGGGGTACAATGAGCAGTTCTTC
J: TRBJ2-7; V: TRBV7-7; length: 13; D: NA; size: NA; CDR3: CASSSDLVGEQYF; DNA: TGTGCCAGCAGCAGCGACCTAGTGGGTGAGCAGTACTTC
J: TRBJ2-2; V: TRBV4-1; length: 18; D: TRBD1; size: NA; CDR3: CASSQGFGTALNTGELFF; DNA: TGCGCCAGCAGCCAAGGTTTCGGGACAGCGCTGAACACCGGGGAGCTGTTTTTT
J: TRBJ1-1; V: TRBV18; length: 14; D: TRBD1; size: NA; CDR3: CASSSGQGSTEAFF; DNA: TGTGCCAGCTCATCGGGACAGGGTAGCACTGAAGCTTTCTTT
J: TRBJ2-5; V: TRBV5-8; length: 17; D: TRBD2; size: NA; CDR3: CASSSGLAGNQQETQYF; DNA: TGTGCCAGCAGCTCCGGACTAGCGGGTAACCAACAAGAGACCCAGTACTTC
J: TRBJ2-7; V: TRBV5-8; length: 14; D: TRBD1; size: few; CDR3: CASRNRTGAYEQYF; DNA: TGTGCCAGCAGAAACCGAACAGGGGCCTACGAGCAGTACTTC
J: TRBJ2-7; V: TRBV3-1/TRBV3-2; length: 11; D: NA; size: NA; CDR3: CASSHRYEQYF; DNA: TGTGCCAGCAGCCACCGTTACGAGCAGTACTTC
J: TRBJ2-7; V: TRBV7-9; length: 14; D: TRBD1; size: NA; CDR3: CASSSFGTGSEQYF; DNA: TGTGCCAGCAGCTCCTTCGGGACAGGCAGCGAGCAGTACTTC
J: TRBJ1-2; V: TRBV19; length: 17; D: TRBD1; size: many; CDR3: CASSPPGTGVANYGYTF; DNA: TGTGCCAGTAGTCCTCCCGGGACAGGGGTCGCGAACTATGGCTACACCTTC
J: TRBJ2-1; V: TRBV29-1; length: 14; D: TRBD2; size: NA; CDR3: CSVEGLAVYNEQFF; DNA: TGCAGCGTTGAGGGACTAGCGGTCTACAATGAGCAGTTCTTC
J: TRBJ1-4; V: TRBV7-2; length: 14; D: NA; size: NA; CDR3: CASSGQPTNEKLFF; DNA: TGTGCCAGCAGCGGACAGCCAACTAATGAAAAACTGTTTTTT
J: TRBJ2-3; V: TRBV3-1/TRBV3-2; length: 15; D: NA; size: NA; CDR3: CASSQDPGFTDTQYF; DNA: TGTGCCAGCAGCCAAGACCCCGGGTTCACAGATACGCAGTATTTT
J: TRBJ2-7; V: TRBV30; length: 12; D: NA; size: NA; CDR3: CAWSELVYEQYF; DNA: TGTGCCTGGAGTGAACTAGTCTACGAGCAGTACTTC
J: TRBJ2-5; V: TRBV3-1/TRBV3-2; length: 16; D: NA; size: NA; CDR3: CASIFKTPEAQETQYF; DNA: TGTGCCAGCATCTTCAAGACCCCGGAGGCCCAAGAGACCCAGTACTTC
J: TRBJ2-5; V: TRBV2; length: 17; D: TRBD2; size: few; CDR3: CASRPTLAGGPRETQYF; DNA: TGTGCCAGCAGGCCTACCCTAGCGGGAGGGCCACGAGAGACCCAGTACTTC
J: TRBJ2-5; V: TRBV5-1; length: 15; D: TRBD2; size: NA; CDR3: CASSSGLGRQETQYF; DNA: TGCGCCAGCAGCTCGGGACTAGGGAGGCAAGAGACCCAGTACTTC
J: TRBJ2-7; V: TRBV11-2; length: 15; D: TRBD2; size: NA; CDR3: CASSFNRAGGYEQYF; DNA: TGTGCCAGCAGCTTCAACCGGGCGGGAGGGTACGAGCAGTACTTC
J: TRBJ2-3; V: TRBV5-6; length: 15; D: TRBD2; size: NA; CDR3: CASSLVAGKTDTQYF; DNA: TGTGCCAGCAGCTTGGTAGCGGGGAAGACAGATACGCAGTATTTT
J: TRBJ1-6; V: TRBV28; length: 12; D: TRBD1; size: NA; CDR3: CVSGTGNSPLHF; DNA: TGTGTTTCTGGGACAGGGAATTCACCCCTCCACTTT
J: TRBJ2-7; V: TRBV5-1; length: 17; D: NA; size: once; CDR3: CASSFSPPGTLGYEQYF; DNA: TGCGCCAGCAGCTTCTCGCCGCCGGGAACCCTTGGTTACGAGCAGTACTTC
J: TRBJ1-5; V: TRBV4-1; length: 12; D: NA; size: NA; CDR3: CASSQDDTVQHF; DNA: TGCGCCAGCAGCCAAGACGACACGGTCCAGCATTTT
J: TRBJ2-1; V: TRBV5-1; length: 19; D: TRBD2; size: NA; CDR3: CASSETGLGLAGAGNEQFF; DNA: TGCGCCAGCAGCGAGACAGGGTTGGGACTAGCGGGAGCGGGGAATGAGCAGTTCTTC
J: TRBJ2-7; V: TRBV6-5; length: 15; D: NA; size: NA; CDR3: CASSYSSAGSYEQYF; DNA: TGTGCCAGCAGTTACTCGAGCGCAGGGTCTTACGAGCAGTACTTC
J: TRBJ2-7; V: TRBV6-5; length: 11; D: NA; size: NA; CDR3: CASRGTVEQYF; DNA: TGTGCCAGCAGGGGCACGGTTGAGCAGTACTTC
J: TRBJ2-1; V: TRBV10-2; length: 16; D: TRBD2; size: NA; CDR3: CASSGASGRAEWEQFF; DNA: TGCGCCAGCAGTGGGGCTAGCGGGAGGGCCGAGTGGGAGCAGTTCTTC
J: TRBJ2-3; V: TRBV7-8; length: 11; D: NA; size: NA; CDR3: CASRYQDTQYF; DNA: TGTGCCAGCAGATACCAGGATACGCAGTATTTT
J: TRBJ2-7; V: TRBV27; length: 16; D: TRBD2; size: few; CDR3: CASSLRLAGGFHEQYF; DNA: TGTGCCAGCAGTTTAAGGCTAGCGGGAGGGTTCCACGAGCAGTACTTC
J: TRBJ2-6; V: TRBV6-2/TRBV6-3; length: 16; D: NA; size: NA; CDR3: CASSAHDSSGANVLTF; DNA: TGTGCCAGCAGTGCACATGACAGCTCTGGGGCCAACGTCCTGACTTTC
J: TRBJ2-3; V: TRBV21-1; length: 15; D: NA; size: NA; CDR3: CAWGNSGSPTDTQYF; DNA: TGTGCCTGGGGCAATAGCGGGAGCCCCACAGATACGCAGTATTTT
J: TRBJ1-3; V: TRBV25-1; length: 17; D: TRBD1; size: NA; CDR3: CASSEDRTINSGNTIYF; DNA: TGTGCCAGCAGTGAGGACAGGACGATCAACTCTGGAAACACCATATATTTT
J: TRBJ1-1; V: TRBV6-5; length: 14; D: NA; size: NA; CDR3: CASGLRVGGTEAFF; DNA: TGTGCCAGCGGGCTCAGGGTGGGGGGTACTGAAGCTTTCTTT
J: TRBJ2-2; V: TRBV30; length: 16; D: TRBD2; size: once; CDR3: CAWSGLAGVRTGELFF; DNA: TGTGCCTGGAGTGGACTAGCGGGAGTTCGGACCGGGGAGCTGTTTTTT
J: TRBJ1-1; V: TRBV29-1; length: 13; D: NA; size: NA; CDR3: CSVDRATNTEAFF; DNA: TGCAGCGTTGACAGGGCGACGAACACTGAAGCTTTCTTT
J: TRBJ2-5; V: TRBV6-1; length: 14; D: NA; size: NA; CDR3: CASSEEARSKTQYF; DNA: TGTGCCAGCAGTGAAGAAGCTAGGTCGAAGACCCAGTACTTC
J: TRBJ2-7; V: TRBV11-2; length: 16; D: NA; size: NA; CDR3: CASSLVGGGPSYEQYF; DNA: TGTGCCAGCAGCTTAGTTGGAGGCGGCCCATCCTACGAGCAGTACTTC
J: TRBJ2-7; V: TRBV10-3; length: 15; D: TRBD2; size: NA; CDR3: CAISRTSGSIHEQYF; DNA: TGTGCCATCAGTCGGACTAGCGGGAGTATCCACGAGCAGTACTTC
J: TRBJ2-3; V: TRBV28; length: 15; D: TRBD2; size: NA; CDR3: CASSTPAGGTDTQYF; DNA: TGTGCCAGCAGTACACCAGCGGGAGGAACAGATACGCAGTATTTT
J: TRBJ2-1; V: TRBV19; length: 17; D: TRBD2; size: NA; CDR3: CASIARPSGNSYNEQFF; DNA: TGTGCCAGTATCGCCCGCCCTAGCGGGAACTCCTACAATGAGCAGTTCTTC
J: TRBJ2-7; V: TRBV10-1; length: 14; D: TRBD1; size: NA; CDR3: CASRPGQGMGEQYF; DNA: TGCGCCAGCAGACCGGGACAGGGGATGGGCGAGCAGTACTTC
J: TRBJ2-5; V: TRBV11-2; length: 15; D: NA; size: NA; CDR3: CASSLRAGLAETQYF; DNA: TGTGCCAGCAGCTTAAGGGCGGGATTGGCAGAGACCCAGTACTTC
J: TRBJ2-4; V: TRBV18; length: 15; D: NA; size: NA; CDR3: CASSPKDLAKNIQYF; DNA: TGTGCCAGCTCACCAAAAGACTTGGCCAAAAACATTCAGTACTTC
J: TRBJ1-1; V: TRBV28; length: 15; D: NA; size: NA; CDR3: CASSHRAQRATEAFF; DNA: TGTGCCAGCAGTCACCGGGCCCAGAGGGCCACTGAAGCTTTCTTT
J: TRBJ2-3; V: TRBV7-8; length: 14; D: NA; size: NA; CDR3: CASSLATGSNTQYF; DNA: TGTGCCAGCAGCTTAGCCACAGGGTCGAATACGCAGTATTTT
J: TRBJ2-1; V: TRBV10-1; length: 13; D: NA; size: few; CDR3: CASSRSESNEQFF; DNA: TGCGCCAGCAGCCGTTCGGAGAGCAATGAGCAGTTCTTC